This T cell receptor beta chain appears in the sequencing data of a study of cytomegalovirus exposure and HLA in healthy donors. General study findings and limits: Per a later analysis, under 20,000 TCR beta sequences showed association with HLA alleles at 0.05 false discovery rate. Judged likely to be a sequencing artifact was a cluster of highly shared sequence variants. The records held CMV serostatus as the only immune exposure information.

The CDR3 sequence is 15 residues long. The ends lost 8 bases at V and 1 base at J; junction bases unmatched: 5. Per germline, CDR1 MNHNS and CDR2 SASEGT. The PCR employed 60 Vbeta primers together with 13 Jbeta primers. Sequencing was performed with immunoSEQ multiplex PCR; in TCRdb, only in-frame clones are kept and a portion is missing. The sample shows about 130,000 clones, about 79% of them seen only once. A remark on this clone: Its specificity is not known.

The sequence was obtained from a woman under 30 in good health and CMV-seropositive. The chain combines TRBV6-1 with TRBJ1-5; 10 bases align to TRBD1. The sequenced sample was PBMCs. The CDR3 loop is CASVRQGASNQPQHF. For the CDR3, the DNA is TGTGCCAGCGTACGACAGGGGGCCAGCAATCAGCCCCAGCATTTT.